This passage covers 24 T cell receptor beta chains from one sample sequenced in a study of cytomegalovirus exposure and HLA in healthy donors. PCR primers comprised 60 Vbeta and 13 Jbeta primers. TCRdb's table, derived via immunoSEQ multiplex PCR, lists solely in-frame clones and lacks some. The sample includes some 85,000 clones, roughly four fifths of them seen just once. Sequenced material: PBMCs. The receptors were sampled from a middle-aged woman in good health and CMV-seropositive.

The chain joins TRBV13 to TRBJ1-6, with D perhaps TRBD1 (5 bases). CDR1 is PRHDT and CDR2 is FYEKMQ in the germline V gene (reference sequence). This CDR3 region has 15 residues. Trimming removed 5 bases from V and 4 bases from J, with 12 bases in between. Written as DNA, the CDR3 is TGTGCCAGCAGCCTCAGGACACTTTATAATTCACCCCTCCACTTT. Its translation is CASSLRTLYNSPLHF.

This sequence joins TRBV9 and TRBJ1-1; tentative D call: TRBD1 (5 bases). Germline lookup yields CDR1 SGDLS and CDR2 YYNGEE. This CDR3 region has 12 residues. Deletions cut 5 bases from V and 7 bases from J, with 12 bases between. The CDR3 DNA sequence: TGTGCCAGCAGAACAGACAGAGGTGAAGCTTTCTTT. It translates to CASRTDRGEAFF.

The rearrangement uses TRBV25-1 and TRBJ1-5; possibly TRBD1 for D (6 bases). This CDR3 contains 14 residues. Trimming took off 8 bases at V and 4 bases at J, with 15 bases between the two ends. Per the germline V gene, CDR1 is MGHDK and CDR2 is SYGVNS. CDR3 coding DNA: TGTGCCAGCTCCCGGGAAGGGGGTAATCAGCCCCAGCATTTT. Its protein product is CASSREGGNQPQHF.

This clone was detected once. The CDR3 DNA follows: TGTGCCAGCAGCCTCACTAGCGGGAGACACAATGAGCAGTTCTTC. Translation: CASSLTSGRHNEQFF. The chain uses TRBV7-2 and TRBJ2-1; 11 nucleotides line up with TRBD2. Looked up from germline, CDR1 is SGHTA and CDR2 is FQGNSA. V shed 5 bases and J 5 bases; nucleotides not matched to a gene: 5. The CDR3 is 15 residues long.

This clone was counted a few times. The V and J genes are TRBV30 and TRBJ2-5; 10 bases agree with TRBD1. The trim removed 6 bases at V and 6 bases at J, leaving 7 bases unmatched. Germline CDR1 reads GTSNPN; CDR2 reads SVGIG (reference sequence). The CDR3 totals 13 residues. The chain's CDR3 is CACSTGGAKTQYF. The CDR3 DNA reads TGTGCCTGCTCGACAGGGGGCGCGAAGACCCAGTACTTC. The entire variable domain, with the rest obtained from reference TRBV30 and TRBJ2-5, is as follows: SQTIHQWPATLVQPVGSPLSLECTVEGTSNPNLYWYRQAAGRGLQLLFYSVGIGQISSEVPQNLSASRPQDRQFILSSKKLLLSDSGFYLCACSTGGAKTQYFGPGTRLLVL.

The rearrangement joins TRBV10-3 to TRBJ2-1; 8 positions match TRBD1. The germline V gene has CDR1 ENHRY and CDR2 SYGVKD. The CDR3 spans 13 residues. V gave up 3 bases and J gave up 8 bases; unmatched junction bases: 3. The CDR3 DNA sequence: TGTGCCATCAGTGAAGACAGGGGTCATGAGCAGTTCTTC. Protein: CAISEDRGHEQFF.

V gene TRBV6-1 combines with J gene TRBJ2-1; 14 bases agree with TRBD2. CDR1 and CDR2 from the germline V gene are MNHNS and SASEGT. The CDR3 extends over 14 amino acids. V gave up 6 bases and J gave up 8 bases; unmatched junction bases: 3. CDR3 region: CASSGLAGGDEQFF. The CDR3 coding sequence is TGTGCCAGCAGCGGACTAGCGGGAGGCGATGAGCAGTTCTTC.

As to this clone: In the same sample, other DNA sequences code for this CDR3. V and J are TRBV30 and TRBJ2-5; 11 positions match TRBD2. V was clipped by 0 bases and J by 4 bases; unmatched bases: 1. CDR1 GTSNPN and CDR2 SVGIG come from the germline V gene (reference sequence). The CDR3 is made up of 14 amino acids. The CDR3 DNA reads TGTGCCTGGAGTGTCCTAGCGGGAGGAGAGACCCAGTACTTC. Translated, it gives CAWSVLAGGETQYF.

This clone was observed once. This chain joins TRBV19 and TRBJ2-2; no definite D call. The CDR3 covers 14 residues. The V gene lost 6 bases and the J gene lost 4 bases, with 12 bases spanning the gap. CDR1 and CDR2 (germline): LNHDA, SQIVND (reference sequence). CDR3 DNA: TGTGCCAGTAGAACGACCGGCGGCACCGGGGAGCTGTTTTTT. It yields the protein CASRTTGGTGELFF.

The V and J genes are TRBV7-6 and TRBJ2-7, with TRBD2 identical over 9 bases. CDR3 length equals 14 residues. Germline V gene sequence: CDR1 SGHVS, CDR2 FNYEAQ. Unmatched junction bases numbered 4, after V lost 2 bases and J lost 5 bases. CDR3 loop: CASSLSAGGDEQYF. CDR3 nucleotide sequence: TGTGCCAGCAGCTTATCCGCGGGAGGGGACGAGCAGTACTTC.

J is TRBJ2-6 and V is TRBV5-6; 14 bases map to TRBD2. V trimming: 5 bases; J trimming: 0 bases; junction bases outside the gene matches: 7. The CDR3 totals 19 residues. Per the germline V gene, CDR1 is SGHDT and CDR2 is YYEEEE. For the CDR3, the DNA is TGTGCCAGCAGGGCTGGACTAGCGGGAGGTAGCTCTGGGGCCAACGTCCTGACTTTC. Protein sequence: CASRAGLAGGSSGANVLTF.

The chain joins TRBV21-1 to TRBJ2-3; no check of the table's D call, TRBD2, against the DNA was made. TRBV21-1 is a pseudogene segment. The CDR3 is made up of 17 amino acids. The DNA of the CDR3 is TGTGCCAGCAGCAAACTCCGGGACTCCGGCGGCACAGATACGCAGTATTTT. Translation gives CASSKLRDSGGTDTQYF.

V usage is TRBV28 and J usage is TRBJ2-2; D might be TRBD1 (5 bases). This CDR3 has 20 residues. The ends were cut back, 2 bases at V and 7 bases at J, with 29 bases in the middle. CDR1 and CDR2 (germline): MDHEN, SYDVKM. The CDR3 coding sequence is TGTGCCAGCAGTTTAGGTATATACAGGACCGCATCCTTTACGGGCGGGGAGCTGTTTTTT. This sequence encodes CASSLGIYRTASFTGGELFF.

The chain employs TRBV18 and TRBJ2-7; 14 bases line up with TRBD2. CDR1 is KGHSH and CDR2 is LQKENI in the germline V gene. V lost 6 bases to trimming and J lost 6 bases; unmatched junction nucleotides: 13. The CDR3 loop spans 17 amino acids. The CDR3 region is CASSRGTSGRRVGEQYF. The CDR3 nucleotides read TGTGCCAGCTCCCGAGGGACTAGCGGGAGACGAGTCGGCGAGCAGTACTTC. Using reference TRBV18 and TRBJ2-7 for the parts outside the CDR3, the full variable domain is NAGVMQNPRHLVRRRGQEARLRCSPMKGHSHVYWYRQLPEEGLKFMVYLQKENIIDESGMPKERFSAEFPKEGPSILRIQQVVRGDSAAYFCASSRGTSGRRVGEQYFGPGTRLTVT.

This sequence joins TRBV4-2 and TRBJ2-1, with TRBD1 as a possible D gene (6 bases). The length of the CDR3 is 18 residues. Per the germline V gene, CDR1 is LGHNA and CDR2 is YNFKEQ. The V end lost 0 bases, the J end lost 5 bases, and 20 bases lay between the germline ends. The CDR3 region is CASSQDPGTPLRNNEQFF. In nucleotides, the CDR3 is TGTGCCAGCAGCCAAGATCCCGGGACACCTTTAAGGAACAATGAGCAGTTCTTC.

The chain links TRBV10-3 to TRBJ2-2; TRBD2 agrees at 15 bases. This CDR3 is built from 17 residues. The V gene end was trimmed by 7 bases and the J gene end by 2 bases; junction bases not matched to a gene: 5. Germline V gene data show CDR1 as ENHRY and CDR2 as SYGVKD. The CDR3 DNA reads as TGTGCCATCAAAGGGGGACTAGCGGGAGGAAACACCGGGGAGCTGTTTTTT. The encoded protein is CAIKGGLAGGNTGELFF.

The V gene is TRBV14, the J gene TRBJ1-1, with a weak D call TRBD1 (5 bases). The CDR3 runs to 13 residues. V lost 5 bases, J lost 1 base, and 8 bases lay in between. Germline lookup yields CDR1 SGHDN and CDR2 FVKESK. The CDR3 region has the DNA TGTGCCAGCAGCAAGACAGCGAACACTGAAGCTTTCTTT. It translates to CASSKTANTEAFF.

The rearrangement joins TRBV27 to TRBJ1-4, with 7 nucleotides matching TRBD1. V gave up 3 bases and J gave up 0 bases; unmatched junction bases: 4. The germline V gene encodes CDR1 MNHEY and CDR2 SMNVEV (reference sequence). The CDR3 has 16 residues. CDR3 coding DNA: TGTGCCAGCAGTTTTTACAGGGGAGCAACTAATGAAAAACTGTTTTTT. Residues: CASSFYRGATNEKLFF.

This chain connects TRBV5-8 to TRBJ2-3; 8 bases map to TRBD2. Germline lookup yields CDR1 SGHTS and CDR2 YDEGEE. CDR3 length: 16 residues. The V and J ends lost 4 bases and 0 bases, in that order; junction bases with no gene match: 7. The CDR3 nucleotides are TGTGCCAGCAGCCGGGGACTAGAAGGGAGCACAGATACGCAGTATTTT. This gives the protein CASSRGLEGSTDTQYF. Complete variable domain (other parts from reference TRBV5-8 and TRBJ2-3): EAGVTQSPTHLIKTRGQQATLRCSPISGHTSVYWYQQALGLGLQFLLWYDEGEERNRGNFPPRFSGRQFPNYSSELNVNALELEDSALYLCASSRGLEGSTDTQYFGPGTRLTVL.

The V gene is TRBV7-9, the J gene TRBJ2-1; 9 nucleotides align to TRBD2. The CDR3 extends over 19 amino acids. The germline CDR1 and CDR2 sequences are SEHNR and FQNEAQ (reference sequence). Unmatched junction bases numbered 9, after V lost 0 bases and J lost 0 bases. Here the CDR3 reads CASSLAGLAGMSSYNEQFF. CDR3 sequence (DNA): TGTGCCAGCAGCTTAGCGGGCCTAGCGGGGATGAGCTCCTACAATGAGCAGTTCTTC.

This clone was found many times. The rearrangement uses TRBV21-1 and TRBJ2-1; no check of the table's D call, TRBD1, against the DNA was made. TRBV21-1 is an annotated pseudogene. The CDR3 is 13 residues long. CDR3 in DNA: TGTGCCAGCATTCGATTACAGGCGTATGAGCAGTTCTTC. Amino acids: CASIRLQAYEQFF.

The genes are TRBV5-8 and TRBJ2-7, with a tentative D call TRBD2 (5 bases). The V gene lost 5 bases and the J gene lost 3 bases, with 21 bases spanning the gap. Germline V gives CDR1 SGHTS, CDR2 YDEGEE. The CDR3 runs to 16 residues. CDR3 sequence: CASRLLSPGGDYEQYF. The CDR3 DNA follows: TGTGCCAGCAGATTGCTCTCTCCAGGAGGAGACTACGAGCAGTACTTC.

The J gene is TRBJ1-5, the V gene TRBV7-9; D is unclear. The germline CDR1 and CDR2 sequences are SEHNR and FQNEAQ (reference sequence). V was cut by 5 bases and J by 3 bases, with 5 bases left in between. This CDR3 is built from 12 residues. The CDR3 bases are TGTGCCAGCAGCCGGGACAATCAGCCCCAGCATTTT. Its protein is CASSRDNQPQHF. Full variable domain (missing parts from reference TRBV7-9 and TRBJ1-5): DTGVSQNPRHKITKRGQNVTFRCDPISEHNRLYWYRQTLGQGPEFLTYFQNEAQLEKSRLLSDRFSAERPKGSFSTLEIQRTEQGDSAMYLCASSRDNQPQHFGDGTRLSIL.

This clone was found once. Written as DNA, the CDR3 is TGTGCCAGCAGCCCCAGGAGTACGGGGGATGAGCAGTTCTTC. Encoded protein: CASSPRSTGDEQFF. This sequence joins TRBV7-9 and TRBJ2-1, with D tentatively TRBD2 (6 bases). V lost 5 bases and J lost 8, with 16 bases in between. Germline CDR1 reads SEHNR; CDR2 reads FQNEAQ (reference sequence). The CDR3 extends over 14 amino acids.